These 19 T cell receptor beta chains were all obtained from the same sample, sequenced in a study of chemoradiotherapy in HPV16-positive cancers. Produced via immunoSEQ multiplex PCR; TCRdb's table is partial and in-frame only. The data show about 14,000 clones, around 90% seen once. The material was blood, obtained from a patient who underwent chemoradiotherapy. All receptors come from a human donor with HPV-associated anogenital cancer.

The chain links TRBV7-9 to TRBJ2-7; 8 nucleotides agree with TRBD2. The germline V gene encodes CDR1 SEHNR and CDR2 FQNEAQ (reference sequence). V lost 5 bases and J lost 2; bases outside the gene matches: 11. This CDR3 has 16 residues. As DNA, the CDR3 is TGTGCCAGCAGCGAAGCGCGGGGGGCTAAGACCTACGAGCAGTACTTC. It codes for CASSEARGAKTYEQYF.

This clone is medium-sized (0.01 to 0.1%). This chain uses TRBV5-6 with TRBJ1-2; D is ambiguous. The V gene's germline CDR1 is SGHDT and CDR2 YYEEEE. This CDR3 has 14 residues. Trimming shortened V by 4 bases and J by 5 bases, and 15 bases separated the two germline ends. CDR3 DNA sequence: TGTGCCAGCAGCCCACGGCCCCCCAAATATGGCTACACCTTC. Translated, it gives CASSPRPPKYGYTF.

The CDR3 spells CASSLNRGRDEQYF. CDR3 DNA sequence: TGTGCCAGCAGCTTAAATCGGGGGAGGGACGAGCAGTACTTC. The rearrangement links TRBV11-1 to TRBJ2-7; 7 bases fit TRBD2. Germline trimming cut 2 bases from V and 5 bases from J; bases unmatched to any gene: 6. This CDR3 is 14 amino acids long. From germline, CDR1 is SGHAT and CDR2 FQDESV (reference sequence).

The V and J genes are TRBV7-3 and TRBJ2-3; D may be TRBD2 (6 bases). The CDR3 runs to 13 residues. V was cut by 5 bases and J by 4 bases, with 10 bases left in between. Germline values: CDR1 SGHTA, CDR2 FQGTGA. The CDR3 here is CASSAAGPDTQYF. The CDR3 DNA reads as TGTGCCAGCAGCGCCGCGGGGCCAGATACGCAGTATTTT.

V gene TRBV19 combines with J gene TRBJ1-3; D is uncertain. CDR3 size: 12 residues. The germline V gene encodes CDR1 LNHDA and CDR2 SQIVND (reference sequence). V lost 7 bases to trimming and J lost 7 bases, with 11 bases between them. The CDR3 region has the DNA TGTGCCAGTACGGGTCTCCTTAACACCATATATTTT. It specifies CASTGLLNTIYF.

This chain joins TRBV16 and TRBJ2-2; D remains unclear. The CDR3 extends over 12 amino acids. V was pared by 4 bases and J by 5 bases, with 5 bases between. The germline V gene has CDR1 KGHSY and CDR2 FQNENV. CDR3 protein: CASSPRTGELFF. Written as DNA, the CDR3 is TGTGCCAGCAGCCCCAGGACCGGGGAGCTGTTTTTT.

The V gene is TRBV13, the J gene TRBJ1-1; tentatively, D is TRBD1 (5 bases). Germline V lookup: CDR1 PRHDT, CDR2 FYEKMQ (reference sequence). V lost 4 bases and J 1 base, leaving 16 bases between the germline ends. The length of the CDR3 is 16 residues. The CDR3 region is CASSWGGDLANTEAFF. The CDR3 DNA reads TGTGCCAGCAGCTGGGGGGGGGACTTAGCGAACACTGAAGCTTTCTTT.

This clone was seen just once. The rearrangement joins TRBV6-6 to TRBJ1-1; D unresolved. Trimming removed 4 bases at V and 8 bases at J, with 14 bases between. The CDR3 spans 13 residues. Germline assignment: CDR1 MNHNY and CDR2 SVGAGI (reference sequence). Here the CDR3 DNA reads TGTGCCAGCAGTTTTCGGGGAGGCGACGAAGCTTTCTTT. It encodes CASSFRGGDEAFF.

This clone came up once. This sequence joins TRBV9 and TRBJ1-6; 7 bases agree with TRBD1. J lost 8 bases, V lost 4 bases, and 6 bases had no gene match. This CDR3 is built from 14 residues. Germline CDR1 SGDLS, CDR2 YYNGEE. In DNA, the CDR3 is TGTGCCAGCAGCAACCGGGACAGAGATTCACCCCTCCACTTT. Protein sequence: CASSNRDRDSPLHF.

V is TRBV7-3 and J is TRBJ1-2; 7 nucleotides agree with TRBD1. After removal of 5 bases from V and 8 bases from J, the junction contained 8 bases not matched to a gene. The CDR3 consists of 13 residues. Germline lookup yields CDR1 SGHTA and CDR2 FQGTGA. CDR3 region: CASSPDRASGYTF. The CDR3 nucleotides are TGTGCCAGCAGCCCAGACAGGGCTAGCGGCTACACCTTC.

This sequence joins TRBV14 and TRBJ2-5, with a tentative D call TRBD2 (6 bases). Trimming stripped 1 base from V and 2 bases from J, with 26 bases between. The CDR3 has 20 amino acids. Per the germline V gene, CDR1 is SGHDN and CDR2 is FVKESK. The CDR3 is CASSQGFLAGPSAGQETQYF. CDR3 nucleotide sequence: TGTGCCAGCAGCCAAGGCTTTTTGGCGGGACCGTCCGCTGGGCAAGAGACCCAGTACTTC.

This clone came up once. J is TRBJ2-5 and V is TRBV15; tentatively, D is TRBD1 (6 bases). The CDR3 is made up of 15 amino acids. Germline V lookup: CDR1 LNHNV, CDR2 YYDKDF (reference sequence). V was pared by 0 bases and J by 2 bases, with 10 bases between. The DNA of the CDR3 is TGTGCCACCAGCAGAGATTTAGGACAGCAAGAGACCCAGTACTTC. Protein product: CATSRDLGQQETQYF. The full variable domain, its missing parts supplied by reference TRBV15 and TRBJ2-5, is DAMVIQNPRYQVTQFGKPVTLSCSQTLNHNVMYWYQQKSSQAPKLLFHYYDKDFNNEADTPDNFQSRRPNTSFCFLDIRSPGLGDTAMYLCATSRDLGQQETQYFGPGTRLLVL.

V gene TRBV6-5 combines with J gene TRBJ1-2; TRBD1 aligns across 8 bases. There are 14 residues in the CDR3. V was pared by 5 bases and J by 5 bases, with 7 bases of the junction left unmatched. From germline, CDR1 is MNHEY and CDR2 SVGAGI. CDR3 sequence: CASSTGQGAYGYTF. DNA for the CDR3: TGTGCCAGCAGTACCGGGCAGGGGGCTTATGGCTACACCTTC.

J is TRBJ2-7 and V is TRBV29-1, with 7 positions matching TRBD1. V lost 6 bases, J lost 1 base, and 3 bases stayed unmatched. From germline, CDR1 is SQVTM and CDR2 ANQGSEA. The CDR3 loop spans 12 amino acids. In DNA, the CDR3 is TGCAGCGTGAACAGGGGTTCCTACGAGCAGTACTTC. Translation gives CSVNRGSYEQYF.

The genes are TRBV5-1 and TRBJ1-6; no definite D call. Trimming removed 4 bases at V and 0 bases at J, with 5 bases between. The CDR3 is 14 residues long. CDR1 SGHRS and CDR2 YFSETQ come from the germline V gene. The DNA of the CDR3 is TGCGCCAGCAGCGCGAGCTCCTATAATTCACCCCTCCACTTT. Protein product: CASSASSYNSPLHF.

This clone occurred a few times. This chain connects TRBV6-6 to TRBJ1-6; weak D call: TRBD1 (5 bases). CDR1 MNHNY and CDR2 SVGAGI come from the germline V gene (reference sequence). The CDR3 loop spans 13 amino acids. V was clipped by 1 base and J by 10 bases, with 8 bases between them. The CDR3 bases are TGTGCCAGCAGTTACTTGGGGGAATCACCCCTCCACTTT. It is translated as CASSYLGESPLHF.

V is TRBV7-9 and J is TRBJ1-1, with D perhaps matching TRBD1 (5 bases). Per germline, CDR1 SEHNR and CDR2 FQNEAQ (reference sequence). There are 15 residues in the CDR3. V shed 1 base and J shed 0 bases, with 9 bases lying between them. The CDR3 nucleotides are TGTGCCAGCAGCTTAGGACAGACTTTGAACACTGAAGCTTTCTTT. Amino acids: CASSLGQTLNTEAFF.

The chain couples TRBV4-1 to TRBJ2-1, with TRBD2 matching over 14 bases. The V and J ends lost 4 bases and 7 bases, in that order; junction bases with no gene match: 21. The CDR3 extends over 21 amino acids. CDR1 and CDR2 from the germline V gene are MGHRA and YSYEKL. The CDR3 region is CASSRLLDPTSGGAYRNEQFF. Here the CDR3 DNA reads TGCGCCAGCAGCCGCCTGCTGGACCCGACTAGCGGGGGGGCCTATAGGAATGAGCAGTTCTTC.

Written as DNA, the CDR3 is TGTGCCAGCAGTTTCGGAGGGAGGCGCTTGGAGACCCAGTACTTC. This encodes CASSFGGRRLETQYF. The genes are TRBV27 and TRBJ2-5; maybe TRBD2 (6 bases). This CDR3 comprises 15 residues. The germline V and J ends were trimmed by 3 bases and 5 bases, with 16 bases remaining between them. Looked up from germline, CDR1 is MNHEY and CDR2 is SMNVEV (reference sequence).